One T cell receptor beta chain is described in this entry. These data come from a study of siplizumab effects on memory and regulatory T cells. The table came from immunoSEQ multiplex PCR; TCRdb's copy has only in-frame clones and leaves some out. The sample contains some 90,000 clones, approximately 90% of which appear only once. The CDR3 contains 14 residues. Germline V CDR1 and CDR2: MNHEY, SMNVEV (reference sequence). V lost 5 bases and J 6 bases, leaving 14 bases between the germline ends. The sequencing sample was made of CD4+ T cells sorted from blood. This clonotype was obtained from a human donor in good health. The chain joins TRBV27 to TRBJ2-1, with D maybe TRBD2 (6 bases). The CDR3 nucleotides are TGTGCCAGCAGTCTCCAGACTAGTACCAATGAGCAGTTCTTC. It specifies CASSLQTSTNEQFF.